Below are 21 T cell receptor beta chains sequenced from a single sample in a study of radiotherapy plus CTLA-4 blockade in lung cancer. TCRdb's copy holds only in-frame clones and misses some; the assay was immunoSEQ multiplex PCR. The sample holds about 57,000 clones, under 80% seen once. Sample: peripheral blood, taken from a patient treated with radiotherapy plus ipilimumab. Every receptor here comes from a human donor with non-small cell lung cancer who had a complete response to radiotherapy plus ipilimumab.

The chain employs TRBV7-2 and TRBJ1-4, with 10 bases fitting TRBD1. Germline assignment: CDR1 SGHTA and CDR2 FQGNSA. The CDR3 has 17 amino acids. The J segment lost 0 bases and the V segment lost 5 bases, leaving 6 bases of the junction unmatched. CDR3 protein: CASSLVGTGATNEKLFF. The CDR3 DNA is TGTGCCAGCAGCCTAGTGGGGACAGGGGCAACTAATGAAAAACTGTTTTTT.

This clone was seen once. This chain links TRBV5-1 with TRBJ1-5; maybe TRBD1 (6 bases). The CDR3 runs to 13 residues. Germline loops: CDR1 SGHRS, CDR2 YFSETQ. V gave up 3 bases and J gave up 2 bases, with 6 bases separating them. This CDR3 reads CASSSGGNQPQHF. CDR3 sequence (DNA): TGCGCCAGCAGCTCAGGGGGCAATCAGCCCCAGCATTTT. The full variable domain, completed using reference TRBV5-1 and TRBJ1-5, is KAGVTQTPRYLIKTRGQQVTLSCSPISGHRSVSWYQQTPGQGLQFLFEYFSETQRNKGNFPGRFSGRQFSNSRSEMNVSTLELGDSALYLCASSSGGNQPQHFGDGTRLSIL.

The chain has TRBV9 and TRBJ1-3; 9 bases are shared with TRBD1. The V segment lost 3 bases and the J segment 0 bases; nucleotides outside the gene matches: 1. CDR1 and CDR2 (germline): SGDLS, YYNGEE. There are 15 residues in the CDR3. The CDR3 spells CASSGTGVSGNTIYF. CDR3 sequence (DNA): TGTGCCAGCAGCGGGACAGGGGTCTCTGGAAACACCATATATTTT.

This clone has more than one count but fewer than ten. J is TRBJ1-2 and V is TRBV7-2, with D possibly TRBD1 on 5 matching bases. The CDR3 covers 14 residues. The germline V and J ends were trimmed by 4 bases and 0 bases, with 9 bases remaining between them. Germline loops: CDR1 SGHTA, CDR2 FQGNSA. The CDR3 here is CASSSWGANYGYTF. The CDR3 DNA reads as TGTGCCAGCAGCTCCTGGGGGGCTAACTATGGCTACACCTTC.

The rearrangement links TRBV14 to TRBJ2-4; D unresolved. Germline CDR1 reads SGHDN; CDR2 reads FVKESK. CDR3 size: 14 residues. V was pared by 4 bases and J by 0 bases, with 7 bases between. CDR3 nucleotide sequence: TGTGCCAGCAGCCCCCAGGTAGCCAAAAACATTCAGTACTTC. Translating gives CASSPQVAKNIQYF.

The rearrangement links TRBV6-1 to TRBJ1-1, with 12 bases aligning to TRBD1. The CDR3 covers 17 residues. The V and J ends lost 2 bases and 4 bases, in that order; junction bases with no gene match: 8. CDR1 and CDR2 from the germline V gene are MNHNS and SASEGT. Written as DNA, the CDR3 is TGTGCCAGCAGTGAACCCGGGACAGGGGGCTCGGGCACTGAAGCTTTCTTT. Translating it yields CASSEPGTGGSGTEAFF.

This chain links TRBV5-6 with TRBJ1-5; 8 nucleotides agree with TRBD1. There are 15 residues in the CDR3. Germline V gene sequence: CDR1 SGHDT, CDR2 YYEEEE. The junction had 4 bases not matched to a gene; V was cut back by 2 bases and J by 3 bases. The CDR3 DNA reads TGTGCCAGCAGCTTTAGGACAGGGATCAATCAGCCCCAGCATTTT. Its protein product is CASSFRTGINQPQHF. Drawing the rest from reference TRBV5-6 and TRBJ1-5, the complete variable domain is DAGVTQSPTHLIKTRGQQVTLRCSPKSGHDTVSWYQQALGQGPQFIFQYYEEEERQRGNFPDRFSGHQFPNYSSELNVNALLLGDSALYLCASSFRTGINQPQHFGDGTRLSIL.

V is TRBV5-6 and J is TRBJ1-2, with 7 bases identical to TRBD1. Looked up from germline, CDR1 is SGHDT and CDR2 is YYEEEE. The junction had 10 bases not matched to a gene; V was cut back by 3 bases and J by 8 bases. The CDR3 sequence is 14 residues long. The CDR3 DNA sequence: TGTGCCAGCAGCTCGCTCGGGACAGCTGAAGGCTACACCTTC. It codes for CASSSLGTAEGYTF.

The CDR3 nucleotides read TGCGCCAGCAGCTTTTCACAGGGAGAGAATGCTGAGCAGTTCTTC. This codes for CASSFSQGENAEQFF. The chain recombines TRBV5-1 with TRBJ2-1, with a possible D match to TRBD1 (6 bases). The CDR3 extends over 15 amino acids. Trimming took 2 bases from V and 9 from J, leaving 18 bases between them. Germline V lookup: CDR1 SGHRS, CDR2 YFSETQ.

This chain links TRBV6-1 with TRBJ2-7; D unresolved. Trimming pared 1 base from V and 8 bases from J, leaving 18 bases between. This CDR3 is 15 amino acids long. CDR1 MNHNS and CDR2 SASEGT come from the germline V gene. CDR3: CASSEVSQRVSKQYV. CDR3 DNA: TGTGCCAGCAGTGAAGTTAGCCAGCGAGTGTCTAAGCAGTACGTC.

This chain joins TRBV7-2 and TRBJ2-2; 7 bases match TRBD1. Germline V gives CDR1 SGHTA, CDR2 FQGNSA. The trim removed 4 bases at V and 6 bases at J, leaving 8 bases unmatched. This CDR3 spans 15 amino acids. The CDR3 nucleotides are TGTGCCAGCAGCTCCCGGACAGGATCGTCCGGGGAGCTGTTTTTT. It translates to CASSSRTGSSGELFF.

The chain couples TRBV4-3 to TRBJ2-5, with a weak D call TRBD1 (5 bases). The germline V gene encodes CDR1 LGHNA and CDR2 YSLEER. Trimming took off 4 bases at V and 3 bases at J, with 9 bases between the two ends. The CDR3 length is 13 residues. CDR3 sequence (DNA): TGCGCCAGCAGCCGGGGCTCCGAAGAGACCCAGTACTTC. Its protein is CASSRGSEETQYF.

The chain combines TRBV5-1 with TRBJ1-3; no firm D call. V gave up 0 bases and J gave up 3 bases, with 4 bases separating them. The CDR3 sequence is 13 residues long. Per the germline V gene, CDR1 is SGHRS and CDR2 is YFSETQ. The CDR3 bases are TGCGCCAGCAGCTTGGACGGTGGAAACACCATATATTTT. It encodes CASSLDGGNTIYF.

This chain links TRBV19 with TRBJ1-5; D is perhaps TRBD1 (5 bases). CDR1 and CDR2 from the germline V gene are LNHDA and SQIVND (reference sequence). V was clipped by 6 bases and J by 8 bases, with 20 bases between them. The CDR3 consists of 15 residues. The CDR3 reads CASSPGMGSVKPQHF. The CDR3 DNA reads TGTGCCAGTAGCCCAGGGATGGGGTCTGTGAAGCCCCAGCATTTT.

The chain recombines TRBV5-1 with TRBJ1-2; TRBD1 agrees at 9 bases. The CDR3 loop spans 14 amino acids. The trim removed 4 bases at V and 4 bases at J, leaving 5 bases unmatched. Germline assignment: CDR1 SGHRS and CDR2 YFSETQ. CDR3 in amino acids: CASSPSTGGYGYTF. CDR3 sequence (DNA): TGCGCCAGCAGCCCCTCGACAGGGGGCTATGGCTACACCTTC.

V and J are TRBV11-2 and TRBJ2-5; 8 positions match TRBD2. Germline CDR1 SGHAT, CDR2 FQNNGV. Unmatched junction bases numbered 8, after V lost 1 base and J lost 7 bases. This CDR3 is built from 15 residues. The CDR3 sequence is CASSLAGGRVATQYF. For the CDR3, the DNA is TGTGCCAGCAGCTTAGCGGGGGGGCGGGTTGCGACCCAGTACTTC.

This clone has only a few counts. The genes are TRBV28 and TRBJ1-1; D call uncertain. Trimming took off 6 bases at V and 4 bases at J, with 12 bases between the two ends. The CDR3 covers 13 residues. Germline V gene data show CDR1 as MDHEN and CDR2 as SYDVKM. The CDR3 loop is CASRVGGLTEAFF. CDR3 in DNA: TGTGCCAGCAGGGTCGGAGGGCTCACTGAAGCTTTCTTT.

V and J are TRBV18 and TRBJ2-5; 7 bases fit TRBD1. The junction had 5 bases not matched to a gene; V was cut back by 4 bases and J by 3 bases. The CDR3 contains 14 residues. Germline V lookup: CDR1 KGHSH, CDR2 LQKENI. This CDR3 is CASSRQQGKETQYF. The CDR3 DNA is TGTGCCAGCTCACGACAACAGGGGAAAGAGACCCAGTACTTC. The full variable domain, in which reference TRBV18 and TRBJ2-5 provide the parts outside the CDR3, is NAGVMQNPRHLVRRRGQEARLRCSPMKGHSHVYWYRQLPEEGLKFMVYLQKENIIDESGMPKERFSAEFPKEGPSILRIQQVVRGDSAAYFCASSRQQGKETQYFGPGTRLLVL.

This clone appeared a single time. V gene TRBV27 combines with J gene TRBJ2-2; 12 nucleotides agree with TRBD1. The CDR3 spans 16 residues. V was clipped by 6 bases and J by 8 bases; unmatched bases: 10. The germline gives CDR1 MNHEY, CDR2 SMNVEV (reference sequence). CDR3 region: CASRARDRGLRGELFF. CDR3 DNA: TGTGCCAGCAGGGCCCGGGACAGGGGGCTGAGAGGGGAGCTGTTTTTT.

This sequence joins TRBV11-3 and TRBJ1-1; 8 bases match TRBD1. Germline CDR1 SGHNT, CDR2 YENEEA. The CDR3 has 13 amino acids. V was clipped by 10 bases and J by 3 bases; unmatched bases: 7. CDR3 loop: CAIKDRAYTEAFF. The CDR3 DNA is TGTGCCATCAAGGACAGGGCGTACACTGAAGCTTTCTTT.

V is TRBV5-1 and J is TRBJ2-5, with D tentatively TRBD2 (7 bases). The CDR3 is made up of 15 amino acids. V lost 6 bases and J lost 2, with 17 bases in between. Germline CDR1 reads SGHRS; CDR2 reads YFSETQ. The CDR3 is CASKTKGGEQETQYF. DNA for the CDR3: TGCGCCAGCAAAACCAAAGGGGGGGAACAAGAGACCCAGTACTTC.